This T cell receptor (beta chain) stems from a study of cytomegalovirus exposure and HLA in healthy donors. Findings of the study overall: HLA allele associations emerged for fewer than 20,000 TCR beta sequences in a later analysis, at 0.05 false discovery rate. Earlier analysis looked at TCR beta V segments, and most were productive about 87% or about 30% of the time. Many donors carried some public TCRs, although rarity characterized most TCR sequences.

Per the germline V gene, CDR1 is LNHDA and CDR2 is SQIVND (reference sequence). The CDR3 is made up of 17 amino acids. V was pared by 3 bases and J by 1 base, with 19 bases between. The PCR made use of 60 Vbeta and 13 Jbeta primers. Assay used: immunoSEQ multiplex PCR; TCRdb lists only in-frame clones, some missing. Of some 160,000 clones listed, roughly 78% are singletons. On this clone itself: Its antigen is still unknown.

The chain is built from TRBV19 and TRBJ2-7; D gene uncertain. The sample taken for sequencing was PBMCs. The source of this sequence is a woman aged 40 to 50 in good health and CMV-seronegative. CDR3 bases: TGTGCCAGTAGTATCAAGGTTGACGGCGTCGGGTCCTACGAGCAGTACTTC. Translating gives CASSIKVDGVGSYEQYF.